The clone carrying this T cell receptor (beta chain) was picked up a small number of times. As yet, its antigen is unknown. Two oligonucleotides, mixed equimolar, formed the beta constant-region primer covering TRBC1 and TRBC2. TCRdb re-called the UMI-ligation and nested PCR reads through MiXCR, storing one row per CDR3 protein. This table holds 120,000 to 150,000 distinct CDR3 sequences, 15% to 20% found once. The entry originates in a study of naive and memory T cell subsets. Findings and limits, study-wide: Naive and memory subsets had different power law exponents for TCR abundance. Gini index rose across naive, CM, EM and EMRA in CD4 and CD8.

The CDR3 runs to 14 residues. Trimming stripped 8 bases from V and 2 bases from J, with 15 bases between. CDR1 is SEHNR, CDR2 FQNEAQ, per germline (reference sequence). From the second PCR step, alpha and beta chains were amplified apart. The TCR sequence derives from a human donor in good health. V and J are TRBV7-9 and TRBJ1-2; D is unresolved. Sequencing used naive CD4+ T cells from blood. This CDR3 reads CASVNAVLNYGYTF. In DNA, the CDR3 is TGTGCCAGCGTTAATGCGGTGTTGAACTATGGCTACACCTTC.